This note documents a single TCR beta chain sequence. Antigen: not known. This sample was taken from a study of OX40 agonist ivuxolimab in advanced cancers. Study outcomes and limitations: Blood T cells, both CD4+ and CD8+, expanded clonally by week 6 at 0.1 to 3.0 mg/kg.

Assay: immunoSEQ multiplex PCR; the TCRdb copy retains only in-frame clones and omits some. This table holds approximately 58,000 clones, roughly 73% found once. V lost 1 base, J lost 6 bases, and 9 bases lay in between. CDR3 size: 13 residues. The germline V gene encodes CDR1 GTSNPN and CDR2 SVGIG (reference sequence). Sample: CD4+ or CD8+ T cells sorted from blood, taken in a trial of the OX40 agonist ivuxolimab. The chain couples TRBV30 to TRBJ1-4; D perhaps matches TRBD1 (6 bases). The sequence derives from an adult with an advanced solid tumor such as melanoma, head and neck, liver or kidney cancer. CDR3 in amino acids: CAWSAGADEKLFF. In nucleotides, the CDR3 is TGTGCCTGGAGTGCAGGGGCGGATGAAAAACTGTTTTTT.